Shown below are 3 T cell receptor beta chains from a single sample sequenced in a study of blood T cell repertoires in COVID-19. Data came from immunoSEQ multiplex PCR; TCRdb stores just in-frame clones and leaves some out. The data contain tens of thousands of clones, around 77% of them singletons. The sample was peripheral blood. The receptors derive from a human donor in a cohort sampled during active COVID-19.

This clone was seen a few times. The J gene is TRBJ2-7, the V gene TRBV3-1 (or the pseudogene TRBV3-2); 10 bases line up with TRBD1. V lost 5 bases to trimming and J lost 3 bases; unmatched junction nucleotides: 4. The CDR3 is made up of 14 amino acids. The germline V gene has CDR1 LGHDT and CDR2 YNNKEL (reference sequence). CDR3 region: CASSTGTGVYEQYF. The CDR3 DNA reads as TGTGCCAGCAGCACGGGGACAGGGGTCTACGAGCAGTACTTC.

This clone has a handful of counts. This rearrangement joins TRBV19 to TRBJ2-5, with TRBD2 matching over 9 bases. After removal of 3 bases from V and 1 base from J, the junction contained 3 bases not matched to a gene. The germline V gene encodes CDR1 LNHDA and CDR2 SQIVND (reference sequence). The CDR3 sequence is 15 residues long. As DNA, the CDR3 is TGTGCCAGTAGTATGATAGCGGGGGCCCAAGAGACCCAGTACTTC. It yields the protein CASSMIAGAQETQYF.

This clone was counted only a few times. V gene TRBV5-4 combines with J gene TRBJ2-7; 7 nucleotides agree with TRBD2. CDR1 is SGHNT, CDR2 YYREEE, per germline (reference sequence). This CDR3 contains 12 residues. In DNA, the CDR3 is TGTGGCTGGGGGGGTATCTCCTACGAGCAGTACTTC. Its protein is CGWGGISYEQYF.